The 20 T cell receptor beta chains presented below share a single source sample, sequenced in a study of pediatric ulcerative colitis (dated by TCRdb to between 2018 and 2021). The library was built by means of the immunoSEQ multiplex PCR assay. This immuneACCESS table, as held by TCRdb, lists in-frame sequences with V and J called but not all clones. Of the missing ones, under half trace to an unresolved V gene in checked studies; the others have no known cause. In all, the sample holds 55,000 to 75,000 clones, and about 90% of those were seen once. The ten largest clones represent roughly 3% of the sample. The sequencing sample was made of blood. The origin of the receptors is a boy aged 5-17 years with severe ulcerative colitis.

V gene TRBV6-4 combines with J gene TRBJ1-2; D unresolved. Trimming took 3 bases from V and 7 from J, leaving 15 bases between them. The CDR3 is made up of 14 amino acids. The V gene's germline CDR1 is MRHNA and CDR2 SNTAGT. The CDR3 nucleotides are TGTGCCAGCAGTGATGGGGATTCGTACTCTGGCTACACCTTC. Its translation is CASSDGDSYSGYTF.

The chain has TRBV27 and TRBJ2-2, with no clear D. CDR3 length equals 14 residues. Germline CDR1 MNHEY, CDR2 SMNVEV (reference sequence). Deletions cut 5 bases from V and 0 bases from J, with 7 bases between. CDR3 region: CASSPSPNTGELFF. DNA of the CDR3: TGTGCCAGCAGTCCGAGCCCGAACACCGGGGAGCTGTTTTTT.

This sequence joins TRBV4-1 and TRBJ2-7; 12 nucleotides line up with TRBD2. This CDR3 contains 16 residues. J lost 2 bases, V lost 0 bases, and 2 bases had no gene match. Per germline, CDR1 MGHRA and CDR2 YSYEKL. CDR3 loop: CASSQETSGRAYEQYF. The DNA of the CDR3 is TGCGCCAGCAGCCAAGAGACTAGCGGGAGAGCCTACGAGCAGTACTTC.

The sample holds one count of this clone. The chain carries TRBV29-1 and TRBJ1-1, with 7 bases matching TRBD1. The V and J ends lost 2 bases and 5 bases, in that order; junction bases with no gene match: 5. This CDR3 contains 13 residues. The germline CDR1 and CDR2 sequences are SQVTM and ANQGSEA. CDR3 protein: CSVERGGSTEAFF. For the CDR3, the DNA is TGCAGCGTTGAAAGAGGGGGCAGTACTGAAGCTTTCTTT.

The J gene is TRBJ1-2, the V gene TRBV2; D remains unclear. V was clipped by 4 bases and J by 6 bases, with 12 bases between them. CDR1 and CDR2 (germline): SNHLY, FYNNEI. The CDR3 is made up of 13 amino acids. The CDR3 nucleotides read TGTGCCAGCAGTGGAATAGGTTTAAATGGCTACACCTTC. Protein product: CASSGIGLNGYTF.

In nucleotides, the CDR3 is TGTGCCAGCAGCACACGGTCGGGTCTAACGGAGACCCAGTACTTC. It encodes CASSTRSGLTETQYF. This chain links TRBV7-9 with TRBJ2-5; D unresolved. V lost 5 bases and J lost 5, with 18 bases in between. CDR3 length: 15 residues. CDR1 SEHNR and CDR2 FQNEAQ come from the germline V gene (reference sequence).

The chain combines TRBV5-4 with TRBJ2-3; D call uncertain. Per the germline V gene, CDR1 is SGHNT and CDR2 is YYREEE (reference sequence). The CDR3 sequence is 12 residues long. V lost 2 bases and J lost 6, with 7 bases in between. The CDR3 loop reads CASSFRTDTQYF. CDR3 in DNA: TGTGCCAGCAGCTTTCGGACCGATACGCAGTATTTT.

The chain recombines TRBV5-1 with TRBJ1-2; 8 nucleotides match TRBD1. This CDR3 has 15 amino acids. CDR1 and CDR2 (germline): SGHRS, YFSETQ. Trimming took 4 bases from V and 3 from J; bases not matched to a gene: 8. The CDR3 loop reads CASSPDRASDYGYTF. As DNA, the CDR3 is TGCGCCAGCAGCCCGGACAGGGCCTCTGACTATGGCTACACCTTC. The whole variable domain, remainder taken from reference TRBV5-1 and TRBJ1-2, is KAGVTQTPRYLIKTRGQQVTLSCSPISGHRSVSWYQQTPGQGLQFLFEYFSETQRNKGNFPGRFSGRQFSNSRSEMNVSTLELGDSALYLCASSPDRASDYGYTFGSGTRLTVV.

The genes are TRBV4-1 and TRBJ2-7; TRBD2 matches at 10 bases. With 0 bases clipped from V and 4 bases from J, the junction kept 3 bases outside the gene matches. The CDR3 sequence is 15 residues long. Germline CDR1 is MGHRA and CDR2 is YSYEKL. The CDR3 coding sequence is TGCGCCAGCAGCCAAGATCGAGCGGGAGGGTACGAGCAGTACTTC. Translation gives CASSQDRAGGYEQYF.

This chain joins TRBV7-2 and TRBJ2-3, with 7 nucleotides matching TRBD1. The germline V gene encodes CDR1 SGHTA and CDR2 FQGNSA. V gave up 5 bases and J gave up 3 bases; unmatched junction bases: 8. The CDR3 has 15 residues. The CDR3 nucleotides are TGTGCCAGCAGCCAGACAGGGTTAAGGACAGATACGCAGTATTTT. Translated, it gives CASSQTGLRTDTQYF.

This rearrangement joins TRBV10-1 to TRBJ2-1; D unresolved. The CDR3 runs 13 residues. Germline V CDR1 and CDR2: WNHNN, SYGVQD (reference sequence). Trimming removed 5 bases at V and 3 bases at J, with 8 bases between. The CDR3 region is CASSFANYNEQFF. CDR3 in DNA: TGCGCCAGCAGTTTCGCTAACTACAATGAGCAGTTCTTC.

V and J are TRBV19 and TRBJ1-2, with a weak D call TRBD1 (6 bases). Germline lookup yields CDR1 LNHDA and CDR2 SQIVND (reference sequence). V gave up 7 bases and J gave up 8 bases, with 20 bases separating them. The CDR3 has 14 residues. For the CDR3, the DNA is TGTGCCAGTAAAAGGAGAGGGACATTTGAAGGCTACACCTTC. This encodes CASKRRGTFEGYTF.

The chain is built from TRBV7-9 and TRBJ2-7; D is unclear. Germline-derived CDR1 and CDR2 are SEHNR and FQNEAQ (reference sequence). Between the trimmed V and J ends, which lost 5 bases and 7 bases, there was a span of 15 bases. The CDR3 loop spans 13 amino acids. The CDR3: CASSPLQSSEQYF. The CDR3 DNA sequence: TGTGCCAGCAGCCCGCTCCAAAGTTCGGAGCAGTACTTC.

The chain is built from TRBV29-1 and TRBJ2-2, with unresolved D. This CDR3 comprises 11 residues. From germline, CDR1 is SQVTM and CDR2 ANQGSEA. CDR3 in DNA: TGCAGTAGCCTGAACACCGGGGAGCTGTTTTTT. Protein sequence: CSSLNTGELFF.

This chain joins TRBV27 and TRBJ2-5; 11 bases line up with TRBD2. V trimming: 5 bases; J trimming: 5 bases; junction bases outside the gene matches: 16. Germline-derived CDR1 and CDR2 are MNHEY and SMNVEV (reference sequence). The CDR3 extends over 18 amino acids. The CDR3 region has the DNA TGTGCCAGCAGTGCTTCGCCCCTAGCGGGAGGCCGGGGGGAGACCCAGTACTTC. Translated, it gives CASSASPLAGGRGETQYF.

The chain employs TRBV7-2 and TRBJ2-1; no clear D gene. This CDR3 contains 16 residues. CDR1 is SGHTA, CDR2 FQGNSA, per germline. Trimming cost V 1 base and J 4 bases, with 14 bases left between them. The CDR3 region is CASSLGLSLVYNEQFF. The CDR3 region has the DNA TGTGCCAGCAGCTTAGGACTTTCCCTAGTGTACAATGAGCAGTTCTTC.

The J gene is TRBJ2-7, the V gene TRBV2; D is perhaps TRBD1 (5 bases). V lost 6 bases to trimming and J lost 1 base, with 13 bases between them. The V gene's germline CDR1 is SNHLY and CDR2 FYNNEI. The CDR3 runs to 14 residues. The CDR3 DNA is TGTGCCAGCAGGCCGACAGACGTATCCTACGAGCAGTACTTC. As protein: CASRPTDVSYEQYF. Complete variable domain (other parts from reference TRBV2 and TRBJ2-7): EPEVTQTPSHQVTQMGQEVILRCVPISNHLYFYWYRQILGQKVEFLVSFYNNEISEKSEIFDDQFSVERPDGSNFTLKIRSTKLEDSAMYFCASRPTDVSYEQYFGPGTRLTVT.

DNA of the CDR3: TGTGCCAGCAGTTCTCGGGGGAAGGCTAATGTAGGCTACACCTTC. Amino acids: CASSSRGKANVGYTF. V is TRBV6-5 and J is TRBJ1-2; a weak D match, TRBD1 (5 bases). Germline loops: CDR1 MNHEY, CDR2 SVGAGI. Trimming stripped 4 bases from V and 8 bases from J, with 20 bases between. This CDR3 comprises 15 residues.

The chain has TRBV29-1 and TRBJ2-1, with 11 bases lining up with TRBD2. V trimming: 5 bases; J trimming: 8 bases; junction bases outside the gene matches: 5. CDR3 size: 13 residues. Germline V lookup: CDR1 SQVTM, CDR2 ANQGSEA. Here the CDR3 DNA reads TGCAGCGTTCAACTAGCGGGAGTCCATGAGCAGTTCTTC. Its protein is CSVQLAGVHEQFF.

The rearrangement links TRBV10-3 to TRBJ2-7; TRBD2 matches 10 bases. The CDR3 is 15 amino acids. Germline CDR1 reads ENHRY; CDR2 reads SYGVKD. Unmatched junction bases numbered 1, after V lost 0 bases and J lost 2 bases. The CDR3 here is CAISESLAGAYEQYF. The CDR3 DNA sequence: TGTGCCATCAGTGAGTCGCTAGCGGGAGCCTACGAGCAGTACTTC.